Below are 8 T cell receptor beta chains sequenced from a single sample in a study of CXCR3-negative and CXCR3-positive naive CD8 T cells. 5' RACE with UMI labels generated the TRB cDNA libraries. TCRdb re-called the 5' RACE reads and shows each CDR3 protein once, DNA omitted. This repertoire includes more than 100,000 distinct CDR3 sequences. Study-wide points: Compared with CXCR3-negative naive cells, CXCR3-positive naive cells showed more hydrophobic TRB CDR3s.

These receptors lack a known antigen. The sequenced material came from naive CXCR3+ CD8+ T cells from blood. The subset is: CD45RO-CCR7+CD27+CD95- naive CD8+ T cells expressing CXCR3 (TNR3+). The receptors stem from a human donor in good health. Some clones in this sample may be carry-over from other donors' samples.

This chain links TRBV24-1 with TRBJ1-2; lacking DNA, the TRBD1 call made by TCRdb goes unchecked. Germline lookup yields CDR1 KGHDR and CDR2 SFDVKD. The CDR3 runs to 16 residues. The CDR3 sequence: CATCKNGQGADYGYTF.

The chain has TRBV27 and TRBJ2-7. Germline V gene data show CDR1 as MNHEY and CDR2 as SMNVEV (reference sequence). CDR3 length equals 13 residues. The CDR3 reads CASRLTSSYEQYF.

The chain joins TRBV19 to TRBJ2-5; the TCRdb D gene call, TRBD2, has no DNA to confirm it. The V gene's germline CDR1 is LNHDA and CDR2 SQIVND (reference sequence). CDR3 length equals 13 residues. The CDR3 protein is CASSGRGQETQYF.

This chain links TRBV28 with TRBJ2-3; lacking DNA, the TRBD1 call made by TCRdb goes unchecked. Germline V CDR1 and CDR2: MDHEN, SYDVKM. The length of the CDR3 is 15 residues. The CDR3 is CASSLSPRGADTQYF.

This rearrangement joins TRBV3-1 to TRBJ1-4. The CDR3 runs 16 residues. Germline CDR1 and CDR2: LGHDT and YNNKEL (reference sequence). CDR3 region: CASSQGLWGSNEKLFF.

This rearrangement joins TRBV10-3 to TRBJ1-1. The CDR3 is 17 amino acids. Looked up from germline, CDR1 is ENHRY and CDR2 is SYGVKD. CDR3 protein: CAISEFDRADTRTEAFF.

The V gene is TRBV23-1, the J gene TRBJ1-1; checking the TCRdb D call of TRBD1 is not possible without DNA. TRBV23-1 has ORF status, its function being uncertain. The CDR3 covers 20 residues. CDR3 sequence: CASSQSPGGRPSTENTEAFF.

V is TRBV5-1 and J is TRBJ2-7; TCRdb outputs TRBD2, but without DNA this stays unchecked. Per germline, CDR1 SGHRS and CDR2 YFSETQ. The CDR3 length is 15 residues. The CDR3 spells CASSLPGRPPYEQYF. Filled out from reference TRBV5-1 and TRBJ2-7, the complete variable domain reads KAGVTQTPRYLIKTRGQQVTLSCSPISGHRSVSWYQQTPGQGLQFLFEYFSETQRNKGNFPGRFSGRQFSNSRSEMNVSTLELGDSALYLCASSLPGRPPYEQYFGPGTRLTVT.